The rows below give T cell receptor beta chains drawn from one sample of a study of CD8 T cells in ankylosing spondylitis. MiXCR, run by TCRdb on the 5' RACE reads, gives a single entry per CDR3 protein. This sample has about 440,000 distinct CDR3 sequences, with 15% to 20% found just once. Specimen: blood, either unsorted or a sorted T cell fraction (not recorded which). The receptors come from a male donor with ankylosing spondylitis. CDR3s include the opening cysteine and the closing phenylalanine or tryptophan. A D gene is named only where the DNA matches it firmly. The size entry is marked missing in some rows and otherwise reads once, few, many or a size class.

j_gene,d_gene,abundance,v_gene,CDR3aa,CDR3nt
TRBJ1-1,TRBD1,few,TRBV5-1,CASSRGTGVTTEAFF,TGCGCCAGCAGCAGAGGGACAGGGGTTACCACTGAAGCTTTCTTT
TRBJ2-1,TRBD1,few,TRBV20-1,CSARSGGHYNEQFF,TGCAGTGCTAGGTCAGGGGGCCATTACAATGAGCAGTTCTTC
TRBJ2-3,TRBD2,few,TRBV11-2,CASSYLSLVAGGPPRINTQYF,TGTGCCAGCAGCTACTTATCTCTAGTGGCGGGAGGGCCTCCTCGGATTAATACGCAGTATTTT
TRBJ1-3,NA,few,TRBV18,CASSPQDVSSGNTIYF,TGTGCCAGCTCACCCCAGGACGTCAGCTCTGGAAACACCATATATTTT
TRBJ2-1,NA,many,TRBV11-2,CASSFGLNNEQFF,TGTGCCAGCAGCTTCGGTCTCAACAATGAGCAGTTCTTC
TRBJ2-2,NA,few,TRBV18,CASSPRSLSNTGELFF,TGTGCCAGCTCCCCCAGGTCGCTTTCGAACACCGGGGAGCTGTTTTTT
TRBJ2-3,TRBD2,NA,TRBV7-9,CASSLLADTDTQYF,TGTGCCAGCAGCTTGCTAGCGGACACAGATACGCAGTATTTT
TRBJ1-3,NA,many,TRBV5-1,CASRPTPLADGNTIYF,TGCGCCAGCAGGCCCACCCCCTTGGCAGATGGAAACACCATATATTTT
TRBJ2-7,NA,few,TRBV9,CASSVGTHRGLHEQYF,TGTGCCAGCAGCGTTGGTACCCACAGGGGACTCCACGAGCAGTACTTC
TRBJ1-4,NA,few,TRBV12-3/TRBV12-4,CASSFLLRRVFF,TGTGCCAGCAGTTTTTTACTTAGGAGAGTGTTTTTT